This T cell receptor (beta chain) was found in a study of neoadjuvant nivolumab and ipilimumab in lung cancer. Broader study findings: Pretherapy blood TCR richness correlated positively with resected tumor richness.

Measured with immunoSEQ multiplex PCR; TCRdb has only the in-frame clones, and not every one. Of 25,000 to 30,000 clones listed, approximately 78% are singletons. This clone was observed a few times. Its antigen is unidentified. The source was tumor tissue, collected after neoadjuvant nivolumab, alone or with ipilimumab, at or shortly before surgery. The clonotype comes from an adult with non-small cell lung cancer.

The CDR3 sequence: CASSLEQGHSYEQYF. CDR3 coding DNA: TGCGCCAGCAGCTTGGAACAGGGGCACTCCTACGAGCAGTACTTC. The rearrangement uses TRBV5-1 and TRBJ2-7, with 7 bases matching TRBD1. The CDR3 sequence is 15 residues long. Germline V gene sequence: CDR1 SGHRS, CDR2 YFSETQ. J gave up 0 bases and V 0 bases, and 3 bases lay outside the gene matches.